A selection of T cell receptor beta chains follows, all from one sample in a study of OX40 agonist ivuxolimab in advanced cancers. Measured with immunoSEQ multiplex PCR; TCRdb has only the in-frame clones, and not every one. The data hold 50,000 to 70,000 clones, with roughly nine tenths observed a single time. This sample comprised CD4+ or CD8+ T cells sorted from blood, obtained in a trial of the OX40 agonist ivuxolimab. These receptors all come from an adult with an advanced solid tumor such as melanoma, head and neck, liver or kidney cancer. The CDR3 runs from the conserved cysteine through the conserved F or W. The D gene is left open where the match is weak. Where a row states a size, it is once, few, many or the class of an expanded clone; other rows omit it.

V: TRBV5-5; J: TRBJ2-7; D: TRBD1; size: -; DNA: TGTGCCAGCAGCTCAGGACAGGGGGAATACGAGCAGTACTTC; CDR3: CASSSGQGEYEQYF
V: TRBV10-1; J: TRBJ2-5; D: -; size: -; DNA: TGCGCCAGCAGTGAGGGTCGGGGGACCCAGTACTTC; CDR3: CASSEGRGTQYF
V: TRBV27; J: TRBJ2-2; D: -; size: once; DNA: TGTGTCAGCAGTTTAATGGACGCTAAGAACACCGGGGAGCTGTTTTTT; CDR3: CVSSLMDAKNTGELFF
V: TRBV7-8; J: TRBJ2-7; D: -; size: -; DNA: TGTGCCAGCAGCTCAAAGATCTCCTACGAGCAGTACTTC; CDR3: CASSSKISYEQYF
V: TRBV5-1; J: TRBJ1-2; D: -; size: -; DNA: TGCGCCAGCAGCTTGGTTACGGGAACCTATGGCTACACCTTC; CDR3: CASSLVTGTYGYTF
V: TRBV4-1; J: TRBJ2-3; D: TRBD2; size: once; DNA: TGCGCCAGCAGCCCCTGGGGACTAGCGGGAGAAGATAAGCAGTATTTT; CDR3: CASSPWGLAGEDKQYF
V: TRBV7-9; J: TRBJ1-1; D: -; size: -; DNA: TGTGCCAGCAGCCAAACGGTGGGGACTGAAGCTTTCTTT; CDR3: CASSQTVGTEAFF
V: TRBV7-8; J: TRBJ2-7; D: -; size: -; DNA: TGTGCCAGCAGCTCATGGACAGACAGCTCCTACGAGCAGTACTTC; CDR3: CASSSWTDSSYEQYF
V: TRBV25-1; J: TRBJ2-7; D: -; size: -; DNA: TGTGCCAGCAGTGAATCAGGTCTTACCTACGAGCAGTACTTC; CDR3: CASSESGLTYEQYF
V: TRBV28; J: TRBJ2-7; D: TRBD2; size: once; DNA: TGTGCCAGCAGTTTGGGGACTAGCAACGAGCAGTACTTC; CDR3: CASSLGTSNEQYF
V: TRBV7-9; J: TRBJ2-1; D: TRBD2; size: -; DNA: TGTGCCAGCAGATCAACCGGGACTAAAGATGAGCAGTTCTTC; CDR3: CASRSTGTKDEQFF
V: TRBV30; J: TRBJ2-1; D: -; size: -; DNA: TGTGCCTGGAGAGAGGTAAATGAGCAGTTCTTC; CDR3: CAWREVNEQFF
V: TRBV7-9; J: TRBJ2-1; D: TRBD2; size: -; DNA: TGTGCCAGCAGCCCCCAGACTAGCGGGTCTTACAATGAGCAGTTCTTC; CDR3: CASSPQTSGSYNEQFF
V: TRBV5-1; J: TRBJ2-3; D: TRBD2; size: once; DNA: TGCGCCAGCAGCTTGGTGGCTAGCGGGGGGATCTGGGATACGCAGTATTTT; CDR3: CASSLVASGGIWDTQYF
V: TRBV19; J: TRBJ2-7; D: TRBD2; size: -; DNA: TGTGCCAGTAGTATTCTAGCGGGAGGGCTCGGCGAGCAGTACTTC; CDR3: CASSILAGGLGEQYF
V: TRBV6-4; J: TRBJ2-2; D: -; size: few; DNA: TGTGCCAGCAGTGATTCGGGGGGCGCAGCCTCCGGGGAGCTGTTTTTT; CDR3: CASSDSGGAASGELFF
V: TRBV19; J: TRBJ2-7; D: -; size: -; DNA: TGTGCCAGTAGTCTACAGAGTTCCCCCTACGAGCAGTACTTC; CDR3: CASSLQSSPYEQYF
V: TRBV4-1; J: TRBJ2-5; D: TRBD2; size: -; DNA: TGCGCCAGCAGCCAAGTGGCGGGAGTGGAGACCCAGTACTTC; CDR3: CASSQVAGVETQYF
V: TRBV15; J: TRBJ2-5; D: TRBD2; size: once; DNA: TGTGCCACCAGCAGAGTGGGGACTAGCGGCCAAGAGACCCAGTACTTC; CDR3: CATSRVGTSGQETQYF
V: TRBV10-3; J: TRBJ2-5; D: -; size: -; DNA: TGTGCCATCAGCGAGGTCCTGCAAGAGACCCAGTACTTC; CDR3: CAISEVLQETQYF
V: TRBV4-1; J: TRBJ2-7; D: TRBD2; size: -; DNA: TGCGCCAGCAGTCTAGCGGCGAGCTCCTACGAGCAGTACTTC; CDR3: CASSLAASSYEQYF
V: TRBV7-2; J: TRBJ2-1; D: -; size: -; DNA: TGTGCCAGCAGCTTCGGGACGGCTAACAATGAGCAGTTCTTC; CDR3: CASSFGTANNEQFF
V: TRBV5-1; J: TRBJ1-3; D: TRBD1; size: -; DNA: TGCGCCAGCAGCGGGACAGGGTCTGAAGGAAACACCATATATTTT; CDR3: CASSGTGSEGNTIYF
V: TRBV29-1; J: TRBJ2-3; D: TRBD2; size: -; DNA: TGCAGCGTAGAGAGCGGGACTTTCACAGATACGCAGTATTTT; CDR3: CSVESGTFTDTQYF
V: TRBV27; J: TRBJ2-7; D: -; size: -; DNA: TGTGCCAGCAGTCGGGGAACCTACGAGCAGTACTTC; CDR3: CASSRGTYEQYF
V: TRBV7-9; J: TRBJ1-1; D: TRBD1; size: once; DNA: TGTGCCAGCAGCACCAGACAGGGGGAAGCTTTCTTT; CDR3: CASSTRQGEAFF
V: TRBV18; J: TRBJ2-5; D: -; size: -; DNA: TGTGCCAGCTCACCACCGCGGGAGACCCAGTACTTC; CDR3: CASSPPRETQYF
V: TRBV28; J: TRBJ2-1; D: -; size: -; DNA: TGTGCCAGCAGTCCCATTTATTTCCTAGCTAAGTATGAGCAGTTCTTC; CDR3: CASSPIYFLAKYEQFF
V: TRBV7-9; J: TRBJ2-6; D: -; size: -; DNA: TGTGCCAGCAGCTCGGCCGACCTGACAATTCCCGGGGCCAACGTCCTGACTTTC; CDR3: CASSSADLTIPGANVLTF
V: TRBV28; J: TRBJ2-3; D: -; size: once; DNA: TGTGCCAGCAGTACTTTAGCCGGCACAGATACGCAGTATTTT; CDR3: CASSTLAGTDTQYF
V: TRBV4-1; J: TRBJ1-1; D: -; size: -; DNA: TGCGCCAGCAGCCAAGATCAGGCAGTGACTGAAGCTTTCTTT; CDR3: CASSQDQAVTEAFF
V: TRBV9; J: TRBJ2-3; D: -; size: -; DNA: TGTGCCAGCAGCCCGACCGGGTCGTACTCTAGCACAGATACGCAGTATTTT; CDR3: CASSPTGSYSSTDTQYF
V: TRBV4-3; J: TRBJ1-1; D: -; size: -; DNA: TGCGCCAGCAGCCCCCGGGGGAACACTGAAGCTTTCTTT; CDR3: CASSPRGNTEAFF
V: TRBV23-1; J: TRBJ1-5; D: -; size: -; DNA: TGCGCCAGCAGTCGCGAACAGGGTGATAGCAATCAGCCCCAGCATTTT; CDR3: CASSREQGDSNQPQHF
V: TRBV5-1; J: TRBJ2-1; D: -; size: -; DNA: TGCGCCAGCAGCTTGGGCGGTTCCAATGAGCAGTTCTTC; CDR3: CASSLGGSNEQFF
V: TRBV5-1; J: TRBJ2-1; D: -; size: -; DNA: TGCGCCAGCAGCTCTGGCAGCAATGAGCAGTTCTTC; CDR3: CASSSGSNEQFF
V: TRBV27; J: TRBJ2-1; D: TRBD2; size: -; DNA: TGTGCCAGCAGCTCCTGGCGGGAGGATCTTGCCAATGAGCAGTTCTTC; CDR3: CASSSWREDLANEQFF
V: TRBV19; J: TRBJ2-1; D: -; size: -; DNA: TGTGCCAGTAGTATTCGGGGGAGCTCCTACAATGAGCAGTTCTTC; CDR3: CASSIRGSSYNEQFF
V: TRBV7-2; J: TRBJ2-5; D: -; size: -; DNA: TGTGCCAGCAGCTTAGGGTGGTTAGATAAGACCCAGTACTTC; CDR3: CASSLGWLDKTQYF
V: TRBV28; J: TRBJ2-3; D: TRBD2; size: -; DNA: TGTGCCAGCAGTTTAGACCGTGACAGTTCTAGCGGGAGACGCACAGATACGCAGTATTTT; CDR3: CASSLDRDSSSGRRTDTQYF
V: TRBV27; J: TRBJ2-1; D: TRBD2; size: -; DNA: TGTGCCAGCAGTTTGCTGGCTAGCGGGAGGGGGGACAATGAGCAGTTCTTC; CDR3: CASSLLASGRGDNEQFF
V: TRBV7-8; J: TRBJ1-1; D: TRBD1; size: -; DNA: TGTGCCAGCAGCTCGCCGGGGACAGGGGGGTGGGGTGAAGCTTTCTTT; CDR3: CASSSPGTGGWGEAFF
V: TRBV4-3; J: TRBJ2-1; D: TRBD2; size: -; DNA: TGCGCCAGCAGCCAAGCAGCCCTAGCGGGAGATGAGCAGTTCTTC; CDR3: CASSQAALAGDEQFF
V: TRBV9; J: TRBJ2-3; D: -; size: -; DNA: TGTGCCAGCAGCGTAGAACCTAGTACTAGCACAGATACGCAGTATTTT; CDR3: CASSVEPSTSTDTQYF
V: TRBV20-1; J: TRBJ2-7; D: -; size: -; DNA: TGCAGTGCTAGAGTGACGAGCGAGCAGTACTTC; CDR3: CSARVTSEQYF
V: TRBV14; J: TRBJ2-1; D: TRBD2; size: -; DNA: TGTGCCAGCAGCCAAGACGGGCCCTTGGGACTAGCGGACAATGAGCAGTTCTTC; CDR3: CASSQDGPLGLADNEQFF
V: TRBV7-9; J: TRBJ2-1; D: -; size: -; DNA: TGTGCCAGCAGCTTAAGCGGAGCGCAGTTCTTC; CDR3: CASSLSGAQFF
V: TRBV13; J: TRBJ1-1; D: -; size: -; DNA: TGTGCCAGCAGCTTAGGACAGGCGGAAGCTTTCTTT; CDR3: CASSLGQAEAFF
V: TRBV7-2; J: TRBJ2-7; D: TRBD1; size: -; DNA: TGTGCCAGCAGCGTGGCAGGGGGCTTCGAGCAGTACTTC; CDR3: CASSVAGGFEQYF
V: TRBV15; J: TRBJ2-1; D: TRBD1; size: -; DNA: TGTGCCACCAGCAGAGGGACAGGTACCTACAATGAGCAGTTCTTC; CDR3: CATSRGTGTYNEQFF
V: TRBV12-5; J: TRBJ2-3; D: TRBD2; size: -; DNA: TGTGCTAGCCGTGGACTAGCGGGAGTTTCGGGCACAGATACGCAGTATTTT; CDR3: CASRGLAGVSGTDTQYF
V: TRBV27; J: TRBJ2-1; D: -; size: -; DNA: TGTGCCAGCAGTTGGGGTTCCTACAATGAGCAGTTCTTC; CDR3: CASSWGSYNEQFF
V: TRBV5-6; J: TRBJ2-1; D: TRBD2; size: -; DNA: TGTGCCAGCAGCCAGATTCGACTAGCGGGAGGATTTAATGAGCAGTTCTTC; CDR3: CASSQIRLAGGFNEQFF
V: TRBV4-3; J: TRBJ1-3; D: TRBD1; size: -; DNA: TGCGCCAGCAGCCAAGACTGGCAGGGGGCCTTCTCTGGAAACACCATATATTTT; CDR3: CASSQDWQGAFSGNTIYF